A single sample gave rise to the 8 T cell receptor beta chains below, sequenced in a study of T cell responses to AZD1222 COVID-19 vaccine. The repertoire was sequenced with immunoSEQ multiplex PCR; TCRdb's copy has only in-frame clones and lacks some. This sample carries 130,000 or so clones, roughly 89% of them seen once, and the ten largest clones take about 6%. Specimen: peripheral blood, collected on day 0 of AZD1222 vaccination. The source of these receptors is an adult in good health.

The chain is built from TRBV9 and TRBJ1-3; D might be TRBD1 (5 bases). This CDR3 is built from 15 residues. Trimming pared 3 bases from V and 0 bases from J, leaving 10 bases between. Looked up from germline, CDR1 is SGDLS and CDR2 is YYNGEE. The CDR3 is CASSAGPDSGNTIYF. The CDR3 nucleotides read TGTGCCAGCAGCGCGGGACCGGACTCTGGAAACACCATATATTTT. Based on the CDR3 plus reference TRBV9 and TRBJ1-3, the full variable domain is DSGVTQTPKHLITATGQRVTLRCSPRSGDLSVYWYQQSLDQGLQFLIQYYNGEERAKGNILERFSAQQFPDLHSELNLSSLELGDSALYFCASSAGPDSGNTIYFGEGSWLTVV.

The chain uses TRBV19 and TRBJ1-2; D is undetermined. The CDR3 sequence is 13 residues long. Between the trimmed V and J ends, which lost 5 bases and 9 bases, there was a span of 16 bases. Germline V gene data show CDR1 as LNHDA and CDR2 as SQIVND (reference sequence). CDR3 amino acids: CASSRSGDTSYTF. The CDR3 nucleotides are TGTGCCAGTAGTCGTTCAGGAGACACAAGCTACACCTTC.

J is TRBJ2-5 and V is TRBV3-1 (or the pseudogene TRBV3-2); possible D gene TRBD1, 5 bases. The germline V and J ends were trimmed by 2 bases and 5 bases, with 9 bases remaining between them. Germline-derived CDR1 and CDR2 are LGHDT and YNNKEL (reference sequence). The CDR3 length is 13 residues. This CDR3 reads CASSQKGRETQYF. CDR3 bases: TGTGCCAGCAGCCAAAAGGGGCGGGAGACCCAGTACTTC.

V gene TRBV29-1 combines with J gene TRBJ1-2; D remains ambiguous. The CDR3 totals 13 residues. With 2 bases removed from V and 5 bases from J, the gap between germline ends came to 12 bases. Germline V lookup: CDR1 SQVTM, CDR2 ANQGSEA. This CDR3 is CSVERTELYGYTF. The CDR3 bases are TGCAGCGTTGAACGTACAGAGTTATATGGCTACACCTTC.

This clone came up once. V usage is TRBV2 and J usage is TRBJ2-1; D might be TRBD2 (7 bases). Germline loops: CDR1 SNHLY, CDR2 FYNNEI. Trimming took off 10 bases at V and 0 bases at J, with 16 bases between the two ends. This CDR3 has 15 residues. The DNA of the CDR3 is TGTGCCACACAAACGGGGGGCCCCTCCTACAATGAGCAGTTCTTC. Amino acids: CATQTGGPSYNEQFF. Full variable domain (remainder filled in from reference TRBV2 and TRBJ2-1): EPEVTQTPSHQVTQMGQEVILRCVPISNHLYFYWYRQILGQKVEFLVSFYNNEISEKSEIFDDQFSVERPDGSNFTLKIRSTKLEDSAMYFCATQTGGPSYNEQFFGPGTRLTVL.

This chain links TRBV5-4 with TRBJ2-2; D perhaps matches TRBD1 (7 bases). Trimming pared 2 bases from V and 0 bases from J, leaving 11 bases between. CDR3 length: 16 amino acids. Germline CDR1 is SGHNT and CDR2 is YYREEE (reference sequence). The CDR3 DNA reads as TGTGCCAGCAGCTTAGGAGGGACAGCGAACACCGGGGAGCTGTTTTTT. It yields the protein CASSLGGTANTGELFF.

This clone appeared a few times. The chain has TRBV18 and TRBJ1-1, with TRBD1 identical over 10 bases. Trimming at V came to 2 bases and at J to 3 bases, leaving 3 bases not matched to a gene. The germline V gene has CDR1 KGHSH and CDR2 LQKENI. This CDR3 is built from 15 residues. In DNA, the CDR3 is TGTGCCAGCTCACCAACAGGGACAGGGGACACTGAAGCTTTCTTT. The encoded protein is CASSPTGTGDTEAFF.

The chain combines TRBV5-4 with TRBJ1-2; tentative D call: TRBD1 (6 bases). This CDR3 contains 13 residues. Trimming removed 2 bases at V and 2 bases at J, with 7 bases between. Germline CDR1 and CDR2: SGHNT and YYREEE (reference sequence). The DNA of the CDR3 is TGTGCCAGCAGCTTTACAGGGAACTATGGCTACACCTTC. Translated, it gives CASSFTGNYGYTF.